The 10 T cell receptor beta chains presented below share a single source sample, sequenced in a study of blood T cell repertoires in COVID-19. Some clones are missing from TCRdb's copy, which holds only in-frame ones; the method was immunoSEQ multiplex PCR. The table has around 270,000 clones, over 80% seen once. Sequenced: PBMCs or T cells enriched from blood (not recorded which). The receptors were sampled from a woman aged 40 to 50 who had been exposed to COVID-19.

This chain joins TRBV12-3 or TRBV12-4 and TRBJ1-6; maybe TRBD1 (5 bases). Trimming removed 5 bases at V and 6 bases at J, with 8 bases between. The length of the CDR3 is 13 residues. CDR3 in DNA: TGTGCCAGCAGTCTGCAGGGTAATTCACCCCTCCACTTT. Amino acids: CASSLQGNSPLHF.

CDR3 protein: CASSELSRDNSYEQYF. DNA of the CDR3: TGTGCCAGCAGTGAACTTAGTCGGGACAACTCCTACGAGCAGTACTTC. The rearrangement joins TRBV25-1 to TRBJ2-7, with a weak D call TRBD1 (6 bases). Germline V gene sequence: CDR1 MGHDK, CDR2 SYGVNS. V dropped 2 bases and J dropped 0 bases, with 14 bases sitting between them. The CDR3 consists of 16 residues.

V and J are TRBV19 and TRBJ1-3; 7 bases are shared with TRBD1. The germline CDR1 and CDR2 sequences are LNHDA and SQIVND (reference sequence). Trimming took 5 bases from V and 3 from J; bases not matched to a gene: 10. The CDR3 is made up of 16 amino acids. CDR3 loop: CASSVPGQRFGNTIYF. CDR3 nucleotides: TGTGCCAGTAGTGTACCGGGACAGAGATTTGGAAACACCATATATTTT.

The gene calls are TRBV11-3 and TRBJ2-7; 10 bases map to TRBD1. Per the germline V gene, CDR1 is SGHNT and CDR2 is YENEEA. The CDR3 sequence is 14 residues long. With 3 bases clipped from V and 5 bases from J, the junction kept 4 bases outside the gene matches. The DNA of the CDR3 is TGTGCCAGCAGCTTCCGGGACAGGGGCAACGAGCAGTACGTC. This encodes CASSFRDRGNEQYV.

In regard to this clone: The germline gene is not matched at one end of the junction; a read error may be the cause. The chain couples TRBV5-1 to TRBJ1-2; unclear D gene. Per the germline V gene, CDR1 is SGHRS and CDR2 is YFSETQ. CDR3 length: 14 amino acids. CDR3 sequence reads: CASRSGSQNYGYTF. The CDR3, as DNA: TGTGCCAGCAGGTCGGGGAGCCAGAACTATGGCTACACCTTC.

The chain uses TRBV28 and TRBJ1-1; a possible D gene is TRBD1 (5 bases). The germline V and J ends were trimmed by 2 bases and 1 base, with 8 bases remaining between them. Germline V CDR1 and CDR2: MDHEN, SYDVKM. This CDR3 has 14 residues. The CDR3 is CASSLSTGNTEAFF. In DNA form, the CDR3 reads TGTGCCAGCAGTTTAAGCACAGGGAACACTGAAGCTTTCTTT.

DNA of the CDR3: TGTGCCAGCAGTCTAGGGAGGGTCGGCACTGAAGCTTTCTTT. The encoded protein is CASSLGRVGTEAFF. The V call is TRBV28, the J call TRBJ1-1; D is unclear. V was cut by 5 bases and J by 4 bases, with 14 bases left in between. The CDR3 consists of 14 residues. Germline lookup yields CDR1 MDHEN and CDR2 SYDVKM.

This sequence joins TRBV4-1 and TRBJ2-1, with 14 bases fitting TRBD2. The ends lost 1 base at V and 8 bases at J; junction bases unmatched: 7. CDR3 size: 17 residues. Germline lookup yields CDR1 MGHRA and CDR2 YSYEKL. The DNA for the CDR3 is TGCGCCAGCAGCCAAGGACCCGGACTAGCGGGAGGCCATGAGCAGTTCTTC. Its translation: CASSQGPGLAGGHEQFF.

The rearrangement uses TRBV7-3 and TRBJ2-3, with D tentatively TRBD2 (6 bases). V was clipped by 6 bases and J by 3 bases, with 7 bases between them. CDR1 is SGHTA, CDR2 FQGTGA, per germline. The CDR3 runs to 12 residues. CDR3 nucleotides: TGTGCCAGCAGTGGGGGGACAGATACGCAGTATTTT. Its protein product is CASSGGTDTQYF.

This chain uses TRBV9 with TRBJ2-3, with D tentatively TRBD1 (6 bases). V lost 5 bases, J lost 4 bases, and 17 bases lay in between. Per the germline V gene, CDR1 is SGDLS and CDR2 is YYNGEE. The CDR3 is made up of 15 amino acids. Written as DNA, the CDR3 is TGTGCCAGCAGTCCTTTGAGCAAGGGGGCAGATACGCAGTATTTT. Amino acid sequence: CASSPLSKGADTQYF.